The entry that follows covers one TCR beta chain sequence. The target antigen is unknown. The trim removed 0 bases at V and 4 bases at J, leaving 7 bases unmatched. The CDR3 is 16 residues long. The V gene's germline CDR1 is LGHNA and CDR2 YNFKEQ. This sample is part of a study of shared clonotypes between healthy human individuals. Across the whole study: There were three CD4 naive, three CD4 memory, two CD8 naive and one CD8 memory plates per donor. Findings and limits, study-wide: When naive CD4 clonotypes were compared across a handful of donors, around 5% were shared. Though the depth was large, rarefaction showed that sorted-subset sequencing was incomplete.

Each PCR replicate from the sorted subsets contained approximately 0.2 ug DNA, which is some 31,000 T cell genomes. Libraries were prepared by immunoSEQ multiplex PCR; TCRdb keeps only in-frame clonotypes and omits some of them. The sample lists 2 million to 2.5 million clones, around 90% occurring once. Sequenced: naive CD4+ T cells from PBMCs. The subset is: CD45RA+ positively selected. This TCR was sampled from a man younger than 30 in good health. Some clones in this sample may be carry-over from other donors' samples. V and J are TRBV4-2 and TRBJ2-5; 8 bases line up with TRBD2. The CDR3 region has the DNA TGTGCCAGCAGCCAAGATCAGGCGGGAGGAGCAGAGACCCAGTACTTC. Translated, it gives CASSQDQAGGAETQYF.